This TCR beta chain was retrieved from a study of blood T cells in healthy people across ages. Concerning this clonotype: What it binds is not known.

Study-level findings and limits: Samples with more naive T cells showed higher observed beta diversity. Diversity was estimated from one million T cells, and these estimates were considered underestimates.

V lost 2 bases and J 5 bases, leaving 9 bases between the germline ends. This CDR3 region has 13 residues. Total RNA, at least 5 micrograms per sample, came from PBMCs. A J-beta primer mix and a sample-barcoded 5' primer were used in a second PCR of roughly 7 to 12 cycles. From the 5' RACE reads, TCRdb called clonotypes with MiXCR, one entry per CDR3 protein. The table records about a million distinct CDR3 sequences, about 53% of them present only once. Sequenced sample: blood. The TCR comes from a woman aged 60-75 years in good health. The rearrangement uses TRBV12-3 or TRBV12-4 and TRBJ2-5; TRBD2 is a possible D gene (6 bases). Here the CDR3 DNA reads TGTGCCAGCAGTTTACTAGCGTGGGAGACCCAGTACTTC. Translation: CASSLLAWETQYF.